This T cell receptor (beta chain) was captured in a study of blood T cell repertoires in COVID-19. At the level of the study: COVID-19 samples, acute and convalescent, were from the United States, Italy and Spain.

In the authors' methods: Estimation of nucleated cell counts was performed using reference gene primer amplification. Libraries were prepared by immunoSEQ multiplex PCR; TCRdb keeps only in-frame clonotypes and omits some of them. V and J calls and clone size are copied from that table; D and trimming were computed from the DNA. The sample has roughly 350,000 clones, about 85% seen once. This clone was counted many times. Germline loops: CDR1 MDHEN, CDR2 SYDVKM. The CDR3 runs to 16 residues. V was pared by 4 bases and J by 4 bases, with 10 bases of the junction left unmatched. The genes are TRBV28 and TRBJ1-1; 9 nucleotides align to TRBD1. The sequenced sample consisted of peripheral blood. This clonotype was obtained from a woman in her late teens or twenties with acute or convalescent COVID-19. CDR3 amino acids: CASSSLLGTGITEAFF. The CDR3 nucleotides are TGTGCCAGCAGTTCCCTGTTGGGGACAGGGATCACTGAAGCTTTCTTT.